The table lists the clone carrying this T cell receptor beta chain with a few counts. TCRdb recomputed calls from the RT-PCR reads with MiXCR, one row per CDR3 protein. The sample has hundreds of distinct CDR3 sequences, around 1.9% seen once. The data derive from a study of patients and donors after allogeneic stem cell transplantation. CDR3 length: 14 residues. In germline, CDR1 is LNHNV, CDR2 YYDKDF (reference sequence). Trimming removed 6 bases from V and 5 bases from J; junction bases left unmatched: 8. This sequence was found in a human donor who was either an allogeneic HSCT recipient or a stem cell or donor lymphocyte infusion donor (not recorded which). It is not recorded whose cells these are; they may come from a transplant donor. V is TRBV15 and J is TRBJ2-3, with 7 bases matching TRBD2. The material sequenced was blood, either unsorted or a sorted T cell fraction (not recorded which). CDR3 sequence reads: CATRNFTSVDTQYF. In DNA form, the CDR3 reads TGTGCCACCAGGAACTTCACTAGCGTAGATACGCAGTATTTT.